This TCR beta chain was recovered during a study of cytomegalovirus exposure and HLA in healthy donors (dated by TCRdb to the late 2010s). For the wider study: In an earlier analysis of fewer than 750 of the donors, about 270 Gb of sequence data and 117 million unique TCR beta sequences from 150 million to 200 million T cells were reported. About 330 gigabases of sequencing data and 91 million or so unique TCR sequences made up an early release that covered approximately 700 HLA-typed donors. The genetic ancestry cluster associated with self-reported Caucasian donors included over 65% of the approximately 410 genotyped donors. The aim of the study was to test whether cataloging public T cell receptors could identify signatures of past pathogen exposure. The study profiled the T cell repertoires of about 640 subjects by immunosequencing and related them to cytomegalovirus serostatus. Besides the first cohort of around 670 subjects, a separate validation cohort made up of around 120 different subjects was used. To predict cytomegalovirus infection status, the study combined high-throughput TCR immunosequencing, statistical association of individual TCRs with disease status, and machine learning. A later analysis re-examined previously published TCR beta repertoires from several hundred donors and added high-resolution HLA genotyping to investigate patterns of TCR occurrence. Rather than using new phenotypic data, the later analysis identified candidate immune exposures from TCR beta sequences and from how often those sequences occurred across donors. An earlier analysis of a few hundred of the donors applied high-throughput TCR beta sequencing to assess whether each TCR beta V gene segment acted as functional or pseudogenic. Donor age, sex, ethnicity and CMV serostatus were collected together with the repertoire data. A later genetic analysis used genome-wide SNP genotypes for about 60% of the roughly 700 donors, treating that subset as a discovery cohort. All discovery cohort repertoires had been generated using a single sequencing platform. Class I and class II HLA loci were covered by the typing at four-digit resolution. Typing coverage varied by locus: 629-630 donors for A, B, C, DRB1 and DQB1; more than 500 for DQA1; more than 600 for DPA1; roughly 450 for DPB1. A handful of DR-DQ haplotypes were handled as single units for association and clustering because linkage in the cohort was strong. On average, roughly 240,000 unique TCR beta nucleotide sequences were sequenced per donor among about 400 genotyped donors of the cohort, with roughly 20% of those sequences being non-productive. On the study overall, not on this receptor specifically: The classifier was reported to diagnose cytomegalovirus status with high specificity and sensitivity in both the original and validation cohorts. V-gene and J-gene trimming of TCR beta chains was associated with a missense DCLRE1C variant in a later genetic analysis, and the association was replicated in an independent cohort. Three of the identified cytomegalovirus-associated TCR beta chains were confirmed in vitro to be specific for cytomegalovirus antigens. About 17 rarely observed V segments, including chromosome 9 orphons, were excluded from the earlier analysis of approximately 500 of the donors because counts were too low. Strong co-occurrence of HLA alleles, especially DR and DQ, made assigning TCR associations to individual alleles difficult. Most TCR sequences were observed very rarely across donors, whereas some public TCRs were present in many individuals. According to the authors, the approach could potentially be generalized to other disease states and immunological phenotypes. In an earlier analysis of approximately 590 of the donors, most TCR beta V segments appeared in productive rearrangements about 90% or about 30% of the time, broadly matching IMGT annotations. A later analysis associated about 17,000 TCR beta sequences with specific HLA alleles at a false discovery rate of 0.05. Correlated functional status among segregating V segments might reflect linkage disequilibrium, but an unknown experimental factor could not be ruled out. This cohort had only TCR beta chains sequenced, and the lack of alpha or paired-chain data limited which features could be detected. A further reported finding was that TCR beta sequences accurately predicted the HLA-A and HLA-B alleles for most subjects in the first cohort. In a later analysis, most CMV-associated TCR beta chains were found to appear HLA-restricted, with HLA associations seemingly driven largely by CMV exposure. Because the 87-base-pair reads could not distinguish some IMGT-functional V segments, including TRBV6-2 and TRBV6-3, those segments were excluded. The presence/absence analyses assumed that sequencing depth was roughly uniform across donors, and that assumption may not be true. Because some donors lacked HLA typing at each locus, the association tests relied only on the typed subset. The study listed 150 to 200 TCR beta chains as associated with cytomegalovirus. A cluster of highly shared sequence variants was judged likely to represent a technical artifact of the sequencing pipeline. CMV serostatus was the only immune exposure information available for the cohort. According to a later analysis, parvovirus B19, influenza, CMV and Epstein-Barr virus appeared linked to several top co-occurrence clusters. Compared with equally common non-associated chains, HLA-associated TCR beta chains in a later analysis were more clonally expanded and had lower generation probabilities. Compared with the approximately 670-donor mean, donors in an Asian-associated ancestry cluster had fewer N-insertions in productive TCRs, according to a later genetic analysis. A later analysis found that TCR association rates varied across HLA loci, with DRB1 alleles showing the most associated TCRs and HLA-C alleles the fewest.

Libraries came from the immunoSEQ multiplex PCR assay. For the multiplex PCR, a mixture combining 60 forward primers for TCR Vbeta segments and 13 reverse primers for TCR Jbeta segments was used. The CDR3 region of rearranged TCR beta genes was amplified from genomic DNA with a multiplex PCR assay. The Illumina HiSeq System was used to sequence the amplified TCR beta libraries as 87-base-pair reads. Under the source paper's analysis protocol: A later analysis tallied around 87 million unique TCR beta chains across the approximately 670 repertoires, and about 12 million of those chains were shared by two or more donors. A nearest-neighbor algorithm error-corrected the raw reads and collapsed the reads into unique sequences, merging closely related sequences to remove PCR and sequencing errors. Alignment of CDR3 sequences to IMGT reference sequences was used to assign V, D and J gene segments. Each retained sequence needed at least a six-nucleotide match to both a V gene segment and a J gene segment. Rearrangements were called productive when the CDR3 lacked stop codons and stayed in frame with V and J; all others were non-productive. CDR3 was defined by IMGT convention, running from the second conserved V-encoded cysteine to the conserved J-encoded phenylalanine. Sequences without an unambiguous match to a single V gene segment were excluded from the earlier analysis of a few hundred of the donors. An earlier analysis of fewer than 750 of the donors called V segments functional above 56.7% productive rearrangements and segregating when the between-donor standard deviation exceeded 5%. To diagnose cytomegalovirus status from the catalog of TCR beta chain sequences, a statistical classification framework was built. V and J gene assignment, in a later analysis, came from comparing TCR nucleotide sequences with IMGT/GENE-DB human TR gene sequences. In a later analysis, CDR3 sequences and most-parsimonious VDJ recombination scenarios were assigned using the TCRdist pipeline. A later analysis defined each TCR beta chain by its CDR3 amino acid sequence plus V-gene family, and excluded reads lacking a unique V-gene family. To address suspected cross-contamination and a sequencing artifact, a later analysis removed around 590 highly shared, low-generation-probability nucleotide sequences. In a later analysis, a clonal expansion index for each public chain was calculated from normalized within-repertoire ranks of inferred template counts. In a later analysis, generation probabilities were computed with a VDJ recombination model fitted to out-of-frame rearrangements, and the resulting probabilities were checked against IGoR. A later analysis scored TCR-TCR, TCR-HLA and TCR-CMV co-occurrence with hypergeometric tests, applying a repertoire-size bias correction to TCR pairs. In a later analysis, false discovery rates were estimated by permuting HLA or CMV assignments 20 times. In a later analysis, co-occurring TCRs were grouped with DBSCAN, and TCRdist sequence similarity was added when clustering was performed within HLA-allele-positive subsets. For co-occurrence clustering, repertoires with fewer than 30,000 or more than 120,000 public chains were excluded, along with four to six repertoires with anomalous nucleotide sharing. This immuneACCESS table, as held by TCRdb, lists in-frame sequences with V and J called but not all clones. Of the missing ones, under half trace to an unresolved V gene in checked studies; the others have no known cause. D and trimming come from the DNA, and the V and J calls and clone size come from that table. The sample has over 100,000 clones on record, more than 60% of them singletons. Of the sample, less than 2.5% is held by the ten largest clones.

From cysteine to phenylalanine, the CDR3 is 14 amino acids long. The retained sequence is limited to the CDR3, 42 bases, with the frame set at the first base. As encoded in the germline V gene, CDR1 is MNHNS while CDR2 is SASEGT. V drops 8 bases and J drops 2 bases, leaving 12 bases in between. About this clone: It lacks a known antigen. No much larger clonotype is one base removed from it; base qualities were not supplied.

In total, roughly 670 healthy bone marrow donors made up the cohort. Cohort members were all nominally healthy when sampled, although unrecorded immune exposures were likely present. The donor tested CMV seropositive and was one of the 289 seropositive cohort members. Each donor provided a peripheral blood sample, and peripheral blood mononuclear cells were used for TCR beta sequencing. Genomic DNA was extracted from the blood cell samples with the Qiagen DNeasy Blood Extraction Kit. This clonotype was sampled from a woman aged 40 to 55 in good health and CMV-seropositive. Source material: PBMCs. Recombination connected TRBV6-1 to TRBJ1-4, with a tentative D gene TRBD1 over 5 matching bases. The CDR3 sequence is CASARVGTNEKLFF. The DNA sequence is as follows: TGTGCCAGCGCCAGGGTAGGGACTAATGAAAAACTGTTTTTT.